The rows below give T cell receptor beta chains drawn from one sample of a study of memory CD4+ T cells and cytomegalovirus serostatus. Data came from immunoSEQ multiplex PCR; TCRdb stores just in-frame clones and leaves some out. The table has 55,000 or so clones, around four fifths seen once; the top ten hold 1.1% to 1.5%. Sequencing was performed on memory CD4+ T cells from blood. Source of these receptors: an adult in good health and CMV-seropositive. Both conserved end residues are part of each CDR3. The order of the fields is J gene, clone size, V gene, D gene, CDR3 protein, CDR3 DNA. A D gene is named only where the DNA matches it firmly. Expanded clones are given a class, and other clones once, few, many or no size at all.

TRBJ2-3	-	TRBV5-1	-	CASSLIIGDTQYF	TGCGCCAGCAGCTTGATTATTGGAGATACGCAGTATTTT
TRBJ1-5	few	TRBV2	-	CASSEQQGSRQPQHF	TGTGCCAGCAGTGAGCAGCAGGGAAGTCGTCAGCCCCAGCATTTT
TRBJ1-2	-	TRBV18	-	CASSRQDDGYTF	TGTGCCAGCTCACGACAAGACGATGGCTACACCTTC
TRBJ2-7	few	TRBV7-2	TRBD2	CASSLGGTSYEQYF	TGTGCCAGCAGCTTAGGGGGGACTAGCTACGAGCAGTACTTC
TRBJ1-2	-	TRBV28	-	CASSAPRGRKLIGYTF	TGTGCCAGCAGTGCCCCCAGAGGACGTAAGCTTATCGGCTACACCTTC
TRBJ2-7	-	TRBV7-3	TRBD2	CASSVGLAGAEQYF	TGTGCCAGCAGCGTAGGACTAGCGGGAGCCGAGCAGTACTTC
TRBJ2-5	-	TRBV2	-	CASRAFLGLDATQYF	TGTGCCAGCAGGGCCTTCTTAGGACTGGATGCTACCCAGTACTTC
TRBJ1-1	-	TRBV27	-	CASSLYEGASTEAFF	TGTGCCAGCAGTTTATATGAGGGTGCGAGCACTGAAGCTTTCTTT
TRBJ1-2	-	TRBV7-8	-	CASSSGAGNYGYTF	TGTGCCAGCAGCTCCGGGGCGGGAAACTATGGCTACACCTTC
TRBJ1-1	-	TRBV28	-	CASSLSDLVVNTEAFF	TGTGCCAGCAGTTTAAGTGATCTTGTGGTAAACACTGAAGCTTTCTTT
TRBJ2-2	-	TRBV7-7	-	CASSLSPVGTGELFF	TGTGCTAGCAGCTTATCTCCCGTAGGCACCGGGGAGCTGTTTTTT
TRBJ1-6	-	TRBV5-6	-	CASSLRGGENSPLHF	TGTGCCAGCAGCCTCAGGGGAGGGGAGAATTCACCCCTCCACTTT
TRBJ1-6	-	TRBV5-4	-	CASSLADFNSPLHF	TGTGCCAGCAGCTTGGCAGATTTCAATTCACCCCTCCACTTT
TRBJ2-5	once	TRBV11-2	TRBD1	CASSLQGQGAETQYF	TGTGCCAGCAGCTTACAAGGGCAGGGGGCGGAGACCCAGTACTTC
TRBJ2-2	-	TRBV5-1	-	CASTGYSNTGELFF	TGCGCCAGCACGGGGTACTCGAACACCGGGGAGCTGTTTTTT
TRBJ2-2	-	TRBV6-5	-	CASSLVLSNTGELFF	TGTGCCAGCAGTCTCGTCCTGTCAAACACCGGGGAGCTGTTTTTT